Below are 8 T cell receptor beta chains sequenced from a single sample in a study of OX40 agonist ivuxolimab in advanced cancers. Using immunoSEQ multiplex PCR, the repertoire was profiled, and TCRdb retains in-frame clones only, with some absent. Here the sample spans around 70,000 clones, over 80% being singletons. Sample: CD4+ or CD8+ T cells sorted from blood, taken in a trial of the OX40 agonist ivuxolimab. The receptors derive from an adult with an advanced solid tumor such as melanoma, head and neck, liver or kidney cancer.

The chain carries TRBV20-1 and TRBJ1-4; unclear D gene. V lost 3 bases and J lost 12, with 11 bases in between. Germline V CDR1 and CDR2: DFQATT, SNEGSKA (reference sequence). The CDR3 is 11 amino acids. The CDR3 nucleotides read TGCAGTGCTAGTAGAGGAGTGGAACTGTTTTTT. Translated: CSASRGVELFF.

The rearrangement uses TRBV2 and TRBJ2-3, with 9 bases identical to TRBD2. Per germline, CDR1 SNHLY and CDR2 FYNNEI. V was clipped by 3 bases and J by 0 bases; unmatched bases: 7. The CDR3 spans 17 residues. This CDR3 reads CASSEISGSTSTDTQYF. CDR3 nucleotides: TGTGCCAGCAGTGAGATTAGCGGGAGCACTAGCACAGATACGCAGTATTTT.

The table lists this clone with a few counts. The chain has TRBV19 and TRBJ2-4; the D call may be TRBD1 or TRBD2 (5 bases each). CDR1 and CDR2 from the germline V gene are LNHDA and SQIVND (reference sequence). Trimming took off 6 bases at V and 9 bases at J, with 18 bases between the two ends. CDR3 length equals 14 residues. The CDR3 bases are TGTGCCAGTAGCGCGGCCCCTCTTGGGGGCATTCAGTACTTC. Residues: CASSAAPLGGIQYF.

The chain combines TRBV11-3 with TRBJ2-1; D not resolved. CDR1 is SGHNT, CDR2 YENEEA, per germline. Trimming took 0 bases from V and 0 from J, leaving 6 bases between them. The length of the CDR3 is 15 residues. The CDR3 coding sequence is TGTGCCAGCAGCTTAGAAAGCAGCTCCTACAATGAGCAGTTCTTC. Translated: CASSLESSSYNEQFF.

This chain connects TRBV13 to TRBJ1-1; possible D gene TRBD1, 6 bases. This CDR3 has 13 amino acids. Trimming left V 4 bases short and J 0 bases short, with 6 bases between. CDR1 PRHDT and CDR2 FYEKMQ come from the germline V gene (reference sequence). CDR3 loop: CASSYRVNTEAFF. Here the CDR3 DNA reads TGTGCCAGCAGCTACAGGGTGAACACTGAAGCTTTCTTT.

This clone was found once. CDR3 protein: CASSQGQGRTEAFF. The CDR3 DNA follows: TGCGCCAGCAGCCAAGGACAGGGCCGCACTGAAGCTTTCTTT. The chain combines TRBV4-3 with TRBJ1-1; 7 positions agree with TRBD1. Per germline, CDR1 LGHNA and CDR2 YSLEER. J was trimmed by 4 bases and V by 1 base; bases with no gene match: 3. The CDR3 is made up of 14 amino acids.

The chain carries TRBV5-4 and TRBJ1-2; D is unclear. This CDR3 has 11 amino acids. The V gene's germline CDR1 is SGHNT and CDR2 YYREEE (reference sequence). Trimming removed 0 bases at V and 5 bases at J, with 2 bases between. The CDR3 sequence is CASSLGYGYTF. Here the CDR3 DNA reads TGTGCCAGCAGCTTGGGATATGGCTACACCTTC.

The V gene is TRBV5-8, the J gene TRBJ1-4, with a tentative D call TRBD1 (6 bases). Trimming stripped 0 bases from V and 14 bases from J, with 11 bases between. CDR3 length: 12 amino acids. Germline V gives CDR1 SGHTS, CDR2 YDEGEE. CDR3 sequence: CASSLAARGLFF. CDR3 coding DNA: TGTGCCAGCAGCTTGGCCGCGAGGGGGCTGTTTTTT.